A selection of T cell receptor beta chains follows, all from one sample in a study of cytomegalovirus exposure and HLA in healthy donors. TCRdb's table, derived via immunoSEQ multiplex PCR, lists solely in-frame clones and lacks some. This repertoire shows over 95,000 clones, about 78% found once; its top ten account for around 3%. Sequencing input: PBMCs. Every receptor here comes from a man aged 35-49 years in good health and CMV-seronegative. Each CDR3 is given with its conserved first and last residue. Each record gives: clone size, CDR3 length, J gene, V gene, D gene, CDR3 protein, CDR3 DNA. D genes are given only for firm matches. Not every row has a clone size; where given, it reads once, few, many or a size class.

abundance: once; len: 14; j_gene: TRBJ1-1; v_gene: TRBV6-5; d_gene: -; CDR3aa: CASSLAGAATEAFF; CDR3nt: TGTGCCAGCAGTTTGGCGGGGGCGGCCACTGAAGCTTTCTTT
abundance: -; len: 15; j_gene: TRBJ1-6; v_gene: TRBV30; d_gene: TRBD1; CDR3aa: CAWSNLGQGNSPLHF; CDR3nt: TGTGCCTGGAGTAACCTTGGACAGGGAAATTCACCCCTCCACTTT
abundance: -; len: 15; j_gene: TRBJ1-1; v_gene: TRBV30; d_gene: TRBD1; CDR3aa: CAYTRGPPGNTEAFF; CDR3nt: TGTGCCTACACAAGGGGGCCTCCGGGCAACACTGAAGCTTTCTTT
abundance: -; len: 13; j_gene: TRBJ1-5; v_gene: TRBV7-9; d_gene: -; CDR3aa: CASSSGLNQPQHF; CDR3nt: TGTGCCAGCAGCTCGGGACTTAATCAGCCCCAGCATTTT
abundance: -; len: 15; j_gene: TRBJ2-7; v_gene: TRBV6-5; d_gene: TRBD2; CDR3aa: CASRGRGGFSEEQYF; CDR3nt: TGTGCCAGCAGGGGACGGGGGGGGTTCTCGGAAGAGCAGTACTTC
abundance: once; len: 13; j_gene: TRBJ2-5; v_gene: TRBV5-1; d_gene: -; CDR3aa: CASSLGQQETQYF; CDR3nt: TGCGCCAGCAGCTTGGGGCAGCAAGAGACCCAGTACTTC
abundance: -; len: 13; j_gene: TRBJ2-1; v_gene: TRBV6-5; d_gene: TRBD1; CDR3aa: CASGGTGLNEQFF; CDR3nt: TGTGCCAGCGGCGGGACAGGGTTGAATGAGCAGTTCTTC
abundance: -; len: 14; j_gene: TRBJ2-1; v_gene: TRBV2; d_gene: TRBD2; CDR3aa: CASGRAGVYNEQFF; CDR3nt: TGTGCCAGCGGACGAGCGGGAGTATACAATGAGCAGTTCTTC
abundance: -; len: 13; j_gene: TRBJ1-1; v_gene: TRBV5-1; d_gene: TRBD1; CDR3aa: CASSLVGDREAFF; CDR3nt: TGCGCCAGCAGCTTGGTTGGGGACAGGGAAGCTTTCTTT
abundance: few; len: 14; j_gene: TRBJ2-3; v_gene: TRBV5-4; d_gene: -; CDR3aa: CASSLARGGDTQYF; CDR3nt: TGTGCCAGCAGCTTGGCCAGGGGTGGGGATACGCAGTATTTT
abundance: once; len: 15; j_gene: TRBJ1-1; v_gene: TRBV7-8; d_gene: TRBD1; CDR3aa: CASSLIRTGPTEAFF; CDR3nt: TGTGCCAGCAGCCTAATCCGGACAGGGCCAACTGAAGCTTTCTTT
abundance: -; len: 11; j_gene: TRBJ2-3; v_gene: TRBV6-6; d_gene: -; CDR3aa: CASSPRDTQYF; CDR3nt: TGTGCCAGCAGCCCCAGGGATACGCAGTATTTT
abundance: -; len: 18; j_gene: TRBJ1-2; v_gene: TRBV30; d_gene: TRBD1; CDR3aa: CAWSPGTGGERANYGYTF; CDR3nt: TGTGCCTGGAGCCCCGGGACAGGGGGCGAAAGGGCTAACTATGGCTACACCTTC